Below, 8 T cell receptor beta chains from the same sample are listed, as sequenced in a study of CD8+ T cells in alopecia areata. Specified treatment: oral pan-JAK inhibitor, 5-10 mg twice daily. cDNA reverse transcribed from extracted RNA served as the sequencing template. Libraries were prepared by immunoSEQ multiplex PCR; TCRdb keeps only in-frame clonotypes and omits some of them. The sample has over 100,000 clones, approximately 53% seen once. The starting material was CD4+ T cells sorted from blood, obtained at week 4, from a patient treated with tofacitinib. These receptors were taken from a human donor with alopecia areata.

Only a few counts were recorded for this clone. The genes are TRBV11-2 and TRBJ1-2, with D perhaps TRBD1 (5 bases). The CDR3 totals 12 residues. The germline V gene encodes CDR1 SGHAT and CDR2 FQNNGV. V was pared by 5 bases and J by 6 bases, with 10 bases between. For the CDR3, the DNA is TGTGCCAGCAGCGCCCGGGACCATGGCTACACCTTC. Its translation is CASSARDHGYTF.

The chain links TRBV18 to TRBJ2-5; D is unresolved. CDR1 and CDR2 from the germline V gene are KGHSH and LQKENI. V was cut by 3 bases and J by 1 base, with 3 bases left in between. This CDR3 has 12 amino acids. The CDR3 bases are TGTGCCAGCTCACCGCTCCAAGAGACCCAGTACTTC. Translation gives CASSPLQETQYF.

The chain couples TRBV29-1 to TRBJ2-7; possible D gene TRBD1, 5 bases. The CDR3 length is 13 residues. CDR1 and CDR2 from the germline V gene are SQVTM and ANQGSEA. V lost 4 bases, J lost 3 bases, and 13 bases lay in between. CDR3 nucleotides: TGCAGCGTTGCCCGCTTCCAGGGCTACGAGCAGTACTTC. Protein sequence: CSVARFQGYEQYF.

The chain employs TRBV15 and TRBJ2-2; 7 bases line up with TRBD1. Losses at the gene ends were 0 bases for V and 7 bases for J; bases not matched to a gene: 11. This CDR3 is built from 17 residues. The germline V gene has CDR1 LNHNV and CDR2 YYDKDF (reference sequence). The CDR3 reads CATSRDQGQSLYGELFF. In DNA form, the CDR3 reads TGTGCCACCAGCAGAGATCAGGGACAGTCTCTATACGGGGAGCTGTTTTTT.

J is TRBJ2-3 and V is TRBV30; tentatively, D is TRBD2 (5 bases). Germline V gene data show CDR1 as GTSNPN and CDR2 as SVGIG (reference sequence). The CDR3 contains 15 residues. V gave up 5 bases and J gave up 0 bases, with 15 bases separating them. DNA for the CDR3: TGTGCCTGGGGACTCCGGGGTATCAGCACAGATACGCAGTATTTT. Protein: CAWGLRGISTDTQYF.

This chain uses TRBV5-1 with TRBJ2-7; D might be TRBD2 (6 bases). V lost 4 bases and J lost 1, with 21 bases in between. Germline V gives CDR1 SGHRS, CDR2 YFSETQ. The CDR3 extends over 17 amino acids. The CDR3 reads CASSGRELAGTSYEQYF. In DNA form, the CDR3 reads TGCGCCAGCAGCGGACGGGAGCTGGCAGGGACGTCCTACGAGCAGTACTTC. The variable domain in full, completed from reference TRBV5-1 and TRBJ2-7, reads KAGVTQTPRYLIKTRGQQVTLSCSPISGHRSVSWYQQTPGQGLQFLFEYFSETQRNKGNFPGRFSGRQFSNSRSEMNVSTLELGDSALYLCASSGRELAGTSYEQYFGPGTRLTVT.

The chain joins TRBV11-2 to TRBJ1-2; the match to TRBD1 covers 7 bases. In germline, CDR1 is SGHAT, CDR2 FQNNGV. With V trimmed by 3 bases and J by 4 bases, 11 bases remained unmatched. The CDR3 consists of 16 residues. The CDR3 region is CASSFLPQGRGYGYTF. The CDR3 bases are TGTGCCAGCAGCTTCCTCCCACAGGGGCGCGGCTATGGCTACACCTTC.

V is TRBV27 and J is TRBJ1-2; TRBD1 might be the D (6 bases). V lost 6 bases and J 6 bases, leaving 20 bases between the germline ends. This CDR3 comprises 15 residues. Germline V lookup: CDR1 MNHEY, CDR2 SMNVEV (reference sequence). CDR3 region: CASSSQGGGIHGYTF. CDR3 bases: TGTGCCAGCAGCTCGCAAGGAGGGGGAATTCATGGCTACACCTTC.